These 25 T cell receptor beta chains originate from one sample sequenced in a study of CD4 T cell repertoires in COVID-19. The method was immunoSEQ multiplex PCR; TCRdb's version includes in-frame clones alone and lacks a portion of them. The table lists over 75,000 clones, around four fifths of them singletons, with roughly 0.6% in the top ten. The sequencing used CD4+ T cells from peripheral blood, collected after recovery from COVID-19. Source of these receptors: a human donor who had COVID-19.

This chain joins TRBV5-5 and TRBJ1-1; the D gene is possibly TRBD1 (5 bases). Germline CDR1 and CDR2: SGHKS and YYEKEE (reference sequence). The CDR3 spans 15 residues. Trimming removed 4 bases at V and 0 bases at J, with 13 bases between. CDR3 DNA sequence: TGTGCCAGCAGCCTGGGACCCCGCTTGAACACTGAAGCTTTCTTT. It encodes CASSLGPRLNTEAFF.

The rearrangement uses TRBV7-9 and TRBJ1-5; D is unresolved. CDR1 and CDR2 (germline): SEHNR, FQNEAQ (reference sequence). Deletions cut 0 bases from V and 3 bases from J, with 12 bases between. The CDR3 covers 16 residues. CDR3 DNA: TGTGCCAGCAGCTTAGCAATAGGAGAAAACAATCAGCCCCAGCATTTT. Translation: CASSLAIGENNQPQHF. The whole variable domain, filled in from reference TRBV7-9 and TRBJ1-5, reads DTGVSQNPRHKITKRGQNVTFRCDPISEHNRLYWYRQTLGQGPEFLTYFQNEAQLEKSRLLSDRFSAERPKGSFSTLEIQRTEQGDSAMYLCASSLAIGENNQPQHFGDGTRLSIL.

The chain is built from TRBV5-8 and TRBJ2-3; 7 bases line up with TRBD1. The CDR3 has 15 residues. Trimming at V came to 4 bases and at J to 3 bases, leaving 8 bases not matched to a gene. The germline CDR1 and CDR2 sequences are SGHTS and YDEGEE. In DNA form, the CDR3 reads TGTGCCAGCAGCCGGAGACAGGGATTTACAGATACGCAGTATTTT. Translated: CASSRRQGFTDTQYF.

V usage is TRBV7-8 and J usage is TRBJ2-5; the D gene is possibly TRBD2 (7 bases). CDR1 and CDR2 (germline): SGHVS, FQNEAQ. The V end was cut by 6 bases, the J end by 3 bases, with 14 bases between. The CDR3 totals 14 residues. The CDR3 reads CASSRGGRKETQYF. The CDR3 nucleotides read TGTGCCAGCAGTCGCGGGGGCAGGAAAGAGACCCAGTACTTC.

V is TRBV5-5 and J is TRBJ2-2, with 7 bases matching TRBD2. This CDR3 contains 17 residues. V dropped 2 bases and J dropped 4; count of bases not matched to a gene: 11. Germline loops: CDR1 SGHKS, CDR2 YYEKEE (reference sequence). DNA of the CDR3: TGTGCCAGCAGCTTAACTGTCAGCGGGGCGATCACCGGGGAGCTGTTTTTT. This encodes CASSLTVSGAITGELFF.

The CDR3 DNA reads as TGCGCCAGCAGCCAAGCATCGGGGAGCTCCTATAATTCACCCCTCCACTTT. This translates into CASSQASGSSYNSPLHF. The chain is built from TRBV4-1 and TRBJ1-6; D remains unclear. CDR3 size: 17 residues. Germline assignment: CDR1 MGHRA and CDR2 YSYEKL. The V gene lost 1 base and the J gene lost 0 bases, with 10 bases spanning the gap.

J is TRBJ2-2 and V is TRBV5-4; D call uncertain. The ends were cut back, 4 bases at V and 7 bases at J, with 17 bases in the middle. Germline V gene data show CDR1 as SGHNT and CDR2 as YYREEE (reference sequence). The CDR3 totals 15 residues. Here the CDR3 reads CASSHRTGGVGELFF. The CDR3 region has the DNA TGTGCCAGCAGCCACCGGACCGGTGGCGTCGGGGAGCTGTTTTTT.

V usage is TRBV13 and J usage is TRBJ2-3; D uncertain. V was shortened by 7 bases and J by 2 bases, with 19 bases between the two germline ends. The CDR3 has 16 residues. Germline-derived CDR1 and CDR2 are PRHDT and FYEKMQ (reference sequence). This CDR3 is CASTPFVSGITDTQYF. The CDR3 nucleotides read TGTGCCAGCACCCCCTTTGTATCTGGGATCACAGATACGCAGTATTTT.

CDR3 coding DNA: TGTGCCAGCAGCCCACGGGACACCGGGGAGCTGTTTTTT. Encoded protein: CASSPRDTGELFF. J is TRBJ2-2 and V is TRBV7-9; the D is unclear. CDR3 length equals 13 residues. The germline CDR1 and CDR2 sequences are SEHNR and FQNEAQ (reference sequence). The V and J ends lost 5 bases and 3 bases respectively, with 7 bases between them.

The chain recombines TRBV4-2 with TRBJ2-3; D may be TRBD1 or TRBD2 (6 bases each). CDR1 and CDR2 from the germline V gene are LGHNA and YNFKEQ. V gave up 3 bases and J gave up 1 base, with 14 bases separating them. The CDR3 extends over 16 amino acids. This chain's CDR3 is CASSHDEGGGTDTQYF. The CDR3, as DNA: TGTGCCAGCAGCCACGACGAGGGGGGCGGCACAGATACGCAGTATTTT.

V is TRBV6-5 and J is TRBJ1-2; 10 bases map to TRBD1. After removal of 4 bases from V and 7 bases from J, the junction contained 9 bases not matched to a gene. The germline gives CDR1 MNHEY, CDR2 SVGAGI. The CDR3 spans 15 residues. CDR3 sequence: CASSLSRQGAGGYTF. CDR3 DNA sequence: TGTGCCAGCAGTTTATCCAGACAGGGGGCAGGTGGCTACACCTTC.

The rearrangement joins TRBV18 to TRBJ2-2; no firm D call. The V end lost 3 bases, the J end lost 4 bases, and 3 bases lay between the germline ends. This CDR3 comprises 12 residues. CDR1 and CDR2 (germline): KGHSH, LQKENI. This chain's CDR3 is CASSPLTGELFF. In nucleotides, the CDR3 is TGTGCCAGCTCACCTCTCACCGGGGAGCTGTTTTTT.

The V gene is TRBV15, the J gene TRBJ1-3; D remains ambiguous. CDR1 is LNHNV, CDR2 YYDKDF, per germline (reference sequence). With 3 bases removed from V and 1 base from J, the gap between germline ends came to 13 bases. CDR3 size: 16 residues. The CDR3, as DNA: TGTGCCACCAGCAGCCCGCCGCTTGGGTCTGGAAACACCATATATTTT. It specifies CATSSPPLGSGNTIYF.

This clone showed up just a few times. The chain couples TRBV6-5 to TRBJ2-7; D ambiguous. Looked up from germline, CDR1 is MNHEY and CDR2 is SVGAGI. The CDR3 is made up of 13 amino acids. V was clipped by 0 bases and J by 0 bases, with 3 bases between them. CDR3 nucleotide sequence: TGTGCCAGCAGTTACTCGGCCTCCTACGAGCAGTACTTC. Translated: CASSYSASYEQYF.

This clone showed up just once. The chain recombines TRBV7-8 with TRBJ2-4, with D possibly being TRBD1 or TRBD2 (5 bases each). Germline values: CDR1 SGHVS, CDR2 FQNEAQ. Trimming pared 5 bases from V and 6 bases from J, leaving 20 bases between. CDR3 length: 16 amino acids. The CDR3 nucleotides are TGTGCCAGCAGCCACGTCTTCCCGGGGACGACAAACATTCAGTACTTC. This translates into CASSHVFPGTTNIQYF.

This chain links TRBV2 with TRBJ2-2; D possibly corresponds to TRBD2 (6 bases). This CDR3 has 16 residues. Germline CDR1 SNHLY, CDR2 FYNNEI. The V gene lost 8 bases and the J gene lost 4 bases, with 20 bases spanning the gap. CDR3 DNA sequence: TGTGCCAGCGGAGCGGGTTCCCACGTTGGCACCGGGGAGCTGTTTTTT. Its protein product is CASGAGSHVGTGELFF.

This chain links TRBV3-1 (or the pseudogene TRBV3-2) with TRBJ2-4; no clear D. The CDR3 loop spans 14 amino acids. CDR1 LGHDT and CDR2 YNNKEL come from the germline V gene (reference sequence). Trimming removed 3 bases at V and 0 bases at J, with 6 bases between. The CDR3 loop is CASSHLGAKNIQYF. CDR3 nucleotide sequence: TGTGCCAGCAGCCATCTGGGAGCCAAAAACATTCAGTACTTC.

The CDR3 reads CASSPTGKGTANYGYTF. The CDR3 DNA reads TGTGCCAGCTCACCGACGGGTAAGGGTACGGCTAACTATGGCTACACCTTC. This chain uses TRBV18 with TRBJ1-2; the D is unclear. The CDR3 totals 17 residues. Germline values: CDR1 KGHSH, CDR2 LQKENI. Trimming pared 3 bases from V and 0 bases from J, leaving 17 bases between.

The chain combines TRBV5-1 with TRBJ2-2; 7 bases align to TRBD1. The CDR3 contains 16 residues. Germline V gene data show CDR1 as SGHRS and CDR2 as YFSETQ. V trimming: 2 bases; J trimming: 2 bases; junction bases outside the gene matches: 6. The CDR3 DNA reads TGCGCCAGCAGCTTCAATGCAGGGGGTAACACCGGGGAGCTGTTTTTT. As protein: CASSFNAGGNTGELFF. Full variable domain (rest looked up from reference TRBV5-1 and TRBJ2-2): KAGVTQTPRYLIKTRGQQVTLSCSPISGHRSVSWYQQTPGQGLQFLFEYFSETQRNKGNFPGRFSGRQFSNSRSEMNVSTLELGDSALYLCASSFNAGGNTGELFFGEGSRLTVL.

This chain connects TRBV19 to TRBJ1-6, with D possibly being TRBD1 (5 bases). There are 13 residues in the CDR3. V was clipped by 11 bases and J by 0 bases, with 8 bases between them. Looked up from germline, CDR1 is LNHDA and CDR2 is SQIVND (reference sequence). Here the CDR3 reads CAGGGSYNSPLHF. Here the CDR3 DNA reads TGTGCCGGTGGGGGCTCCTATAATTCACCCCTCCACTTT.

J is TRBJ2-3 and V is TRBV5-1; D is possibly TRBD2 (6 bases). The ends were cut back, 0 bases at V and 1 base at J, with 12 bases in the middle. CDR1 SGHRS and CDR2 YFSETQ come from the germline V gene. The CDR3 consists of 16 residues. CDR3 coding DNA: TGCGCCAGCAGCTTGGGTACCTTAGCGGGCACAGATACGCAGTATTTT. Translation: CASSLGTLAGTDTQYF.

The chain has TRBV21-1 and TRBJ1-2. TRBV21-1 is given as a pseudogene. CDR3 length: 15 amino acids. CDR3 protein: CASSKRCKGTYGYTF. The CDR3, as DNA: TGTGCCAGCAGCAAAAGGTGTAAGGGGACGTATGGCTACACCTTC.

The J gene is TRBJ2-5, the V gene TRBV5-1; D may be TRBD1 (5 bases). Germline-derived CDR1 and CDR2 are SGHRS and YFSETQ. The CDR3 consists of 15 residues. Trimming removed 0 bases from V and 0 bases from J, with 9 bases in between. For the CDR3, the DNA is TGCGCCAGCAGCTTGGCAGGGTTCCACCAAGAGACCCAGTACTTC. This codes for CASSLAGFHQETQYF.

The rearrangement uses TRBV4-2 and TRBJ2-5; the D is unclear. The V gene lost 4 bases and the J gene lost 5 bases, with 14 bases spanning the gap. The CDR3 runs to 14 residues. Germline CDR1 reads LGHNA; CDR2 reads YNFKEQ. As DNA, the CDR3 is TGTGCCAGCAGCCTCGACTTCCCGGAGGAGACCCAGTACTTC. Encoded protein: CASSLDFPEETQYF.

The rearrangement uses TRBV5-1 and TRBJ2-2, with TRBD2 matching 10 bases. J was trimmed by 1 base and V by 3 bases; bases with no gene match: 3. This CDR3 has 16 amino acids. The germline V gene encodes CDR1 SGHRS and CDR2 YFSETQ. As DNA, the CDR3 is TGCGCCAGCAGCTCGTGGACTAGCGGGAACACCGGGGAGCTGTTTTTT. Protein product: CASSSWTSGNTGELFF.